This TCR beta chain was captured in a study of CD8+CD57+ T cells in acquired aplastic anemia (dated by TCRdb to the late 2010s). Notes on the research overall: Extracted DNA from sorted CD4+ and CD8+ cells averaged around 3.2 ug, ranging from roughly 0.19 to 27.4 ug. A CD8+CD57+ expansion meant a frequency higher than the mean frequency seen in healthy subjects. What the research found in general, with its limitations: Patients and healthy controls showed no significant difference in CD8+ Simpson's diversity (P=0.060). About 29 CD8+ CDR3 sequences were found to be shared between patients and controls, but these sequences appeared to be highly expressed in patients and within the immunodominant clones of the patients.

There are many counts of this clonotype. What antigen it recognizes has not been identified. It has no much larger one-base neighbor in the sample; base qualities were not kept. The CDR3 goes from the cysteine to the phenylalanine over 11 residues. Only the CDR3 region is kept as DNA, spanning 33 bases read in frame from base 1. V is pruned by 10 bases and J by 5 bases, leaving 4 bases of the junction without a gene match. Looking up the germline V gene yields CDR1 MNHEY and CDR2 SVGEGT. Genomic DNA was used as template for profiling of TCR beta VDJ combinations and CDR3 sequences. TCR repertoire sequencing was run on an Illumina HiSeq 2000. Per the original workflow: Repertoires were assessed using TRBV/TRBJ rearrangement plots, CDR3 size and DJ length profiles, and Simpson's diversity index. The immunodominant clone was defined as the most abundant DNA sequence in deep sequencing data. CDR3 amino acid sequences were screened for sharing across subjects and were compared with published repertoires and the VDJdb database. The public sequencing data were trimmed at Q25 with fastp and processed into clonotypes with MiXCR by TCRdb, which kept only in-frame beta chains. Each CDR3 protein appears once, grouped with its most common genes and DNA. The V and J calls and clone size come from TCRdb's table, not from the authors' own analysis. This sample is represented by approximately 300,000 distinct CDR3 sequences; about 50% of them were singletons. The leading ten clones occupy 1.3% of the sample.

Expansion of CD8+CD57+ cells had been shown by flow cytometry in the patients chosen for sequencing. Severe acquired aplastic anemia was diagnosed in all patients according to International Study of Aplastic Anemia and Agranulocytosis and Camitta criteria. No therapy had been received by the patients at the time of blood sampling. In the study, sorted CD4+ and CD8+ blood T cells from patients with severe aplastic anemia and from healthy subjects underwent deep sequencing of TCR repertoires. Patients were enrolled under clinicaltrials.gov protocols 00001620, 01623167, 00001397, 00071045, 00081523 and 00961064 in the USA. Ficoll-Paque density gradient centrifugation was used to isolate peripheral blood mononuclear cells. Before DNA extraction, CD4+ and CD8+ T cells were sorted by FACS or by magnetic beads.

The origin of this receptor is a human donor with aplastic anemia. The V and J segments used are TRBV6-2 or TRBV6-3 and TRBJ1-1, and TRBD1 aligns with 7 junction nucleotides. What was sequenced was sorted CD4+, CD8+, or CD8+CD57+ T cells (not recorded which) from PBMCs. The nucleotides are TGTGCCACTATACAGGGGACTGAAGCTTTCTTT. It specifies CATIQGTEAFF.